The source of this T cell receptor beta chain is a study of regulatory T cells in long-lasting Graves disease. Overall study findings and caveats: New patients shared fewer public clonotypes (approximately 1,000) than persistent patients did (2,741). Persistent Graves' patients had lower TCR diversity than newly diagnosed ones.

Notes on this clonotype: Its antigen is not known.

With V trimmed by 9 bases and J by 4 bases, 14 bases remained unmatched. The CDR3 covers 16 residues. The germline V gene has CDR1 LNHDA and CDR2 SQIVND (reference sequence). In building TCR beta libraries, iRepertoire HTBI primers were used together with Arm-PCR of CDR3 regions. MiXCR, applied by TCRdb to the multiplex PCR reads, yields one record per CDR3 protein. Counted here are about 460,000 distinct CDR3 sequences, approximately 23% occurring once; the ten biggest clones make up over 10%. Time point denoted: persistent/refractory GD, antithyroid drugs over 5 years with positive TRAb. Generation of the TCR library employed RNA extracted from PBMCs. An endocrinology department in Xi'an, China, recruited the patients.

The genes are TRBV19 and TRBJ1-1; 10 bases are shared with TRBD1. The source material was peripheral blood mononuclear cells (PBMCs), sampled when the disease was refractory, from a patient treated with antithyroid drugs. This receptor was obtained from a female donor with Graves disease. For the CDR3, the DNA is TGTGCCAGCAACCATCCGGGACAGGGGTTTGGCACTGAAGCTTTCTTT. This codes for CASNHPGQGFGTEAFF. Drawing the rest from reference TRBV19 and TRBJ1-1, the complete variable domain is DGGITQSPKYLFRKEGQNVTLSCEQNLNHDAMYWYRQDPGQGLRLIYYSQIVNDFQKGDIAEGYSVSREKKESFPLTVTSAQKNPTAFYLCASNHPGQGFGTEAFFGQGTRLTVV.